Below are 25 T cell receptor beta chains sequenced from a single sample in a study of T cells in tumors after PD-1 blockade. Only in-frame clones appear in the TCRdb table, and some are missing; sequencing was by immunoSEQ multiplex PCR. The sample holds 20,000 to 30,000 clones, about 84% seen once. Here the sequenced sample was PBMCs, taken after anti-PD-1 treatment. Source of these receptors: a human donor with basal cell carcinoma.

The V gene is TRBV5-6, the J gene TRBJ1-5, with 10 nucleotides matching TRBD1. V gave up 4 bases and J gave up 0 bases; unmatched junction bases: 7. Germline assignment: CDR1 SGHDT and CDR2 YYEEEE. The CDR3 is made up of 17 amino acids. The DNA of the CDR3 is TGTGCCAGCAGCCGGGACAGGGGCTTCTTTAGCAATCAGCCCCAGCATTTT. Protein: CASSRDRGFFSNQPQHF.

This chain's CDR3 is CASSYSVGNQPQHF. CDR3 sequence (DNA): TGTGCCAGCAGTTACTCGGTGGGGAACCAGCCCCAGCATTTT. The chain employs TRBV6-5 and TRBJ1-5, with unresolved D. V was trimmed by 0 bases and J by 7 bases, leaving 10 bases between them. Germline V gene lookup returns CDR1 MNHEY and CDR2 SVGAGI. There are 14 residues in the CDR3.

J is TRBJ1-4 and V is TRBV3-1 (or the pseudogene TRBV3-2), with 11 bases fitting TRBD1. CDR1 and CDR2 (germline): LGHDT, YNNKEL (reference sequence). Trimming took 3 bases from V and 4 from J; bases not matched to a gene: 1. This CDR3 region has 15 residues. DNA for the CDR3: TGTGCCAGCAGCCAGGGGACAGGGGGTAATGAAAAACTGTTTTTT. Residues: CASSQGTGGNEKLFF.

J is TRBJ1-4 and V is TRBV7-9; D may be TRBD1 (5 bases). This CDR3 is built from 14 residues. Germline V lookup: CDR1 SEHNR, CDR2 FQNEAQ (reference sequence). With 2 bases removed from V and 7 bases from J, the gap between germline ends came to 11 bases. CDR3: CASSLKGRGEKLFF. In nucleotides, the CDR3 is TGTGCCAGCAGCTTAAAGGGGAGGGGTGAAAAACTGTTTTTT. Combining the CDR3 with reference TRBV7-9 and TRBJ1-4 gives the whole variable domain DTGVSQNPRHKITKRGQNVTFRCDPISEHNRLYWYRQTLGQGPEFLTYFQNEAQLEKSRLLSDRFSAERPKGSFSTLEIQRTEQGDSAMYLCASSLKGRGEKLFFGSGTQLSVL.

This chain joins TRBV7-6 and TRBJ1-3; D uncertain. The CDR3 covers 18 residues. Trimming took 5 bases from V and 0 from J, leaving 20 bases between them. CDR1 and CDR2 from the germline V gene are SGHVS and FNYEAQ. Written as DNA, the CDR3 is TGTGCCAGCAGCCCCATCGCGTCACGGGCCTCCTCTGGAAACACCATATATTTT. It is translated as CASSPIASRASSGNTIYF. The whole variable domain, remainder taken from reference TRBV7-6 and TRBJ1-3, is GAGVSQSPRYKVTKRGQDVALRCDPISGHVSLYWYRQALGQGPEFLTYFNYEAQQDKSGLPNDRFSAERPEGSISTLTIQRTEQRDSAMYRCASSPIASRASSGNTIYFGEGSWLTVV.

The chain carries TRBV6-5 and TRBJ1-1; unclear D gene. Trimming pared 8 bases from V and 4 bases from J, leaving 17 bases between. Germline V CDR1 and CDR2: MNHEY, SVGAGI. This CDR3 comprises 14 residues. The CDR3 sequence is CASQREGSITEAFF. CDR3 bases: TGTGCCAGCCAGCGGGAGGGTAGTATCACTGAAGCTTTCTTT.

This chain uses TRBV19 with TRBJ1-1; 7 bases line up with TRBD1. The CDR3 consists of 13 residues. The V gene end was trimmed by 2 bases and the J gene end by 3 bases; junction bases not matched to a gene: 0. Per germline, CDR1 LNHDA and CDR2 SQIVND (reference sequence). The CDR3 spells CASSIQGDTEAFF. CDR3 bases: TGTGCCAGTAGTATACAGGGGGACACTGAAGCTTTCTTT. Looking up the rest from reference TRBV19 and TRBJ1-1 gives the full variable domain: DGGITQSPKYLFRKEGQNVTLSCEQNLNHDAMYWYRQDPGQGLRLIYYSQIVNDFQKGDIAEGYSVSREKKESFPLTVTSAQKNPTAFYLCASSIQGDTEAFFGQGTRLTVV.

The CDR3 nucleotides read TGTGCCAGCAGCCAAGAAATGGGGGTAGGCAATCAGCCCCAGCATTTT. Encoded protein: CASSQEMGVGNQPQHF. J is TRBJ1-5 and V is TRBV4-2; tentative D call: TRBD1 (5 bases). Per germline, CDR1 LGHNA and CDR2 YNFKEQ. The CDR3 has 16 amino acids. The V end was cut by 0 bases, the J end by 2 bases, with 11 bases between.

This chain connects TRBV5-1 to TRBJ2-5; D not resolved. The length of the CDR3 is 13 residues. V was shortened by 3 bases and J by 0 bases, with 6 bases between the two germline ends. Germline V gives CDR1 SGHRS, CDR2 YFSETQ. This chain's CDR3 is CASSSAYQETQYF. DNA of the CDR3: TGCGCCAGCAGCTCGGCGTACCAAGAGACCCAGTACTTC. Based on the CDR3 plus reference TRBV5-1 and TRBJ2-5, the full variable domain is KAGVTQTPRYLIKTRGQQVTLSCSPISGHRSVSWYQQTPGQGLQFLFEYFSETQRNKGNFPGRFSGRQFSNSRSEMNVSTLELGDSALYLCASSSAYQETQYFGPGTRLLVL.

The genes are TRBV10-3 and TRBJ2-5; TRBD2 matches at 8 bases. Germline V gene lookup returns CDR1 ENHRY and CDR2 SYGVKD. This CDR3 spans 13 amino acids. The V segment lost 8 bases and the J segment 7 bases; nucleotides outside the gene matches: 9. CDR3 protein: CAIGFGTRGTQYF. CDR3 nucleotide sequence: TGTGCCATCGGCTTCGGGACTAGAGGGACCCAGTACTTC.

The V call is TRBV15, the J call TRBJ2-7; 7 positions match TRBD2. The CDR3 is 16 residues long. V gave up 5 bases and J gave up 3 bases; unmatched junction bases: 13. Germline V gene lookup returns CDR1 LNHNV and CDR2 YYDKDF (reference sequence). The CDR3 region has the DNA TGTGCCACCAGCGGGCAAGGGTTCGGGGGGTACTACGAGCAGTACTTC. As protein: CATSGQGFGGYYEQYF. Complete variable domain (other parts from reference TRBV15 and TRBJ2-7): DAMVIQNPRYQVTQFGKPVTLSCSQTLNHNVMYWYQQKSSQAPKLLFHYYDKDFNNEADTPDNFQSRRPNTSFCFLDIRSPGLGDTAMYLCATSGQGFGGYYEQYFGPGTRLTVT.

V usage is TRBV9 and J usage is TRBJ2-7, with TRBD2 as a possible D gene (5 bases). Trimming stripped 0 bases from V and 2 bases from J, with 12 bases between. Germline V gene sequence: CDR1 SGDLS, CDR2 YYNGEE. The CDR3 consists of 15 residues. CDR3 nucleotides: TGTGCCAGCAGCGTAGGAGAGGGCCAGGCCTACGAGCAGTACTTC. Translating gives CASSVGEGQAYEQYF. Full variable domain (outside the CDR3, taken from reference TRBV9 and TRBJ2-7): DSGVTQTPKHLITATGQRVTLRCSPRSGDLSVYWYQQSLDQGLQFLIQYYNGEERAKGNILERFSAQQFPDLHSELNLSSLELGDSALYFCASSVGEGQAYEQYFGPGTRLTVT.

V usage is TRBV2 and J usage is TRBJ2-5, with 10 bases matching TRBD2. The V segment lost 8 bases and the J segment 5 bases; nucleotides outside the gene matches: 5. Germline V gene sequence: CDR1 SNHLY, CDR2 FYNNEI. This CDR3 has 13 residues. The CDR3 is CASASGGVETQYF. As DNA, the CDR3 is TGTGCCAGCGCTAGCGGGGGCGTGGAGACCCAGTACTTC.

The chain carries TRBV10-3 and TRBJ1-5, with D possibly TRBD1 on 6 matching bases. V was pared by 0 bases and J by 3 bases, with 18 bases between. CDR1 is ENHRY, CDR2 SYGVKD, per germline. The CDR3 is 18 residues long. CDR3 DNA sequence: TGTGCCATCAGTGAGTCTGCCGACAGGTCACAATTCAATCAGCCCCAGCATTTT. Protein: CAISESADRSQFNQPQHF.

The J gene is TRBJ2-7, the V gene TRBV6-2 or TRBV6-3; TRBD2 is a possible D gene (5 bases). Trimming stripped 2 bases from V and 5 bases from J, with 16 bases between. The V gene's germline CDR1 is MNHEY and CDR2 SVGEGT. CDR3 length: 15 residues. This CDR3 is CASSYGVAAGDEQYF. The CDR3 region has the DNA TGTGCCAGCAGTTACGGGGTGGCAGCCGGGGACGAGCAGTACTTC.

The CDR3 reads CASSQLGDEEQFF. CDR3 nucleotides: TGTGCCAGCAGCCAACTAGGGGACGAAGAGCAGTTCTTC. The chain uses TRBV4-2 and TRBJ2-1, with D perhaps matching TRBD1 or TRBD2 (5 bases each). CDR3 length: 13 residues. CDR1 LGHNA and CDR2 YNFKEQ come from the germline V gene. V shed 2 bases and J shed 10 bases, with 12 bases lying between them.

This chain uses TRBV3-1 (or the pseudogene TRBV3-2) with TRBJ1-2, with D unclear. The CDR3 sequence is 14 residues long. Germline values: CDR1 LGHDT, CDR2 YNNKEL (reference sequence). Trimming took 1 base from V and 1 from J, leaving 7 bases between them. CDR3 sequence: CASSQVTFNYGYTF. DNA for the CDR3: TGTGCCAGCAGCCAAGTCACCTTTAACTATGGCTACACCTTC.

J is TRBJ2-3 and V is TRBV6-2 or TRBV6-3; 8 positions agree with TRBD2. CDR1 is MNHEY and CDR2 is SVGEGT in the germline V gene. The CDR3 is 18 amino acids. V trimming: 0 bases; J trimming: 0 bases; junction bases outside the gene matches: 8. This CDR3 is CASSYSFGAGVSTDTQYF. Written as DNA, the CDR3 is TGTGCCAGCAGTTACTCTTTTGGAGCGGGGGTAAGCACAGATACGCAGTATTTT.

This chain uses TRBV9 with TRBJ2-6; D is possibly TRBD1 or TRBD2 (5 bases each). CDR1 is SGDLS and CDR2 is YYNGEE in the germline V gene. Trimming left V 4 bases short and J 4 bases short, with 12 bases between. The length of the CDR3 is 15 residues. CDR3 sequence (DNA): TGTGCCAGCAGCACCCCCGGGACGGGGGCCAACGTCCTGACTTTC. Translating it yields CASSTPGTGANVLTF.

The V and J genes are TRBV7-9 and TRBJ2-7; D possibly matches TRBD1 or TRBD2 (6 bases each). V was clipped by 0 bases and J by 6 bases, with 9 bases between them. This CDR3 is built from 13 residues. Germline V CDR1 and CDR2: SEHNR, FQNEAQ (reference sequence). The CDR3 sequence is CASSLAGGGEQYF. CDR3 coding DNA: TGTGCCAGCAGCTTAGCAGGAGGGGGCGAGCAGTACTTC.

This chain links TRBV5-1 with TRBJ2-1, with D possibly matching TRBD1 (5 bases). The V and J ends lost 0 bases and 5 bases respectively, with 12 bases between them. Germline lookup yields CDR1 SGHRS and CDR2 YFSETQ. The CDR3 has 15 amino acids. CDR3 sequence: CASSLVAGFNNEQFF. As DNA, the CDR3 is TGCGCCAGCAGCTTGGTAGCAGGGTTTAACAATGAGCAGTTCTTC.

This clone appeared a single time. The chain has TRBV14 and TRBJ2-3; TRBD1 aligns across 8 bases. Germline V gives CDR1 SGHDN, CDR2 FVKESK. CDR3 size: 15 residues. The trim removed 4 bases at V and 0 bases at J, leaving 3 bases unmatched. Here the CDR3 reads CASSRHRGSTDTQYF. In nucleotides, the CDR3 is TGTGCCAGCAGCCGGCACAGGGGGAGCACAGATACGCAGTATTTT.

The chain links TRBV30 to TRBJ1-5, with TRBD1 as a possible D gene (5 bases). CDR3 size: 14 residues. Germline CDR1 and CDR2: GTSNPN and SVGIG (reference sequence). V shed 0 bases and J shed 2 bases, with 8 bases lying between them. The CDR3 nucleotides are TGTGCCTGGAGTGTACCGGGGGGCAATCAGCCCCAGCATTTT. It is translated as CAWSVPGGNQPQHF.

The chain joins TRBV6-4 to TRBJ2-3; no clear D. The CDR3 is made up of 15 amino acids. V shed 6 bases and J shed 4 bases, with 17 bases lying between them. From germline, CDR1 is MRHNA and CDR2 SNTAGT. CDR3 in DNA: TGTGCCAGCAGCGTAGACCTAACGGGCGCAGATACGCAGTATTTT. Residues: CASSVDLTGADTQYF.

This clone was detected once. V is TRBV15 and J is TRBJ2-1; TRBD1 aligns across 9 bases. The trim removed 2 bases at V and 6 bases at J, leaving 5 bases unmatched. The germline gives CDR1 LNHNV, CDR2 YYDKDF (reference sequence). The CDR3 loop spans 15 amino acids. The CDR3 nucleotides read TGTGCCACCAGCAGAACCGGGACAGGGATCAATGAGCAGTTCTTC. Its translation: CATSRTGTGINEQFF.